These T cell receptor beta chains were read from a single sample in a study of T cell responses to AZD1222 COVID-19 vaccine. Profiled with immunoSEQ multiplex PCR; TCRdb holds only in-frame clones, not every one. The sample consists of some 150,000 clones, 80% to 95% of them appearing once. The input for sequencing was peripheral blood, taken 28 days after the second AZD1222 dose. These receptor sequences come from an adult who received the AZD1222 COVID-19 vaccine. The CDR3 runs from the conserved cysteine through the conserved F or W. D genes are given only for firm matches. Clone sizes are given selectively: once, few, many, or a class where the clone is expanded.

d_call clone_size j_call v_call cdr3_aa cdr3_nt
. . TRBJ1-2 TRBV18 CASSPPRGLGNYGYTF TGTGCCAGCTCACCACCGCGGGGGTTAGGGAACTATGGCTACACCTTC
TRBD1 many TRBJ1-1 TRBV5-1 CASHLLGVGTDIMNTEAFF TGCGCCAGCCACCTTTTGGGGGTAGGGACAGACATCATGAACACTGAAGCTTTCTTT
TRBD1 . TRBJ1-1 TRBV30 CAWGTGTDTEAFF TGTGCCTGGGGGACAGGGACGGACACTGAAGCTTTCTTT
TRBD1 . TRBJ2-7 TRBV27 CASSFLDRPYEQYF TGTGCCAGCAGTTTCCTGGACAGGCCCTACGAGCAGTACTTC
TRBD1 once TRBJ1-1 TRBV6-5 CASSSGGTVVNTEAFF TGTGCCAGCAGTTCAGGGGGGACAGTGGTGAACACTGAAGCTTTCTTT
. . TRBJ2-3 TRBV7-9 CASRLEVTQYF TGTGCCAGCAGGCTCGAAGTCACGCAGTATTTT
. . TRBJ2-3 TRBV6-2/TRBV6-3 CASSYSSSGQIYTQYF TGTGCCAGCAGTTACTCGAGTAGCGGACAGATCTATACGCAGTATTTT
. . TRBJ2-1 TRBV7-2 CASSLGLASYNEQFF TGTGCCAGCAGCTTAGGTCTGGCATCCTACAATGAGCAGTTCTTC
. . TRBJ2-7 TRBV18 CASSPPYPRGSGYEQYF TGTGCCAGCTCACCGCCATACCCTCGGGGTAGCGGTTACGAGCAGTACTTC
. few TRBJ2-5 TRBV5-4 CASSKPAGYQETQYF TGTGCCAGCAGCAAACCCGCGGGGTACCAAGAGACCCAGTACTTC
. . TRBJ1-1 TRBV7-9 CASSNRTANTEAFF TGTGCCAGCAGCAACCGGACAGCTAACACTGAAGCTTTCTTT
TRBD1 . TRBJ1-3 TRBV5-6 CAIRGTALDSGNTIYF TGTGCCATCCGGGGGACAGCTCTAGACTCTGGAAACACCATATATTTT
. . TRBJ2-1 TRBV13 CASSLGQDYNEQFF TGTGCCAGCAGCTTAGGGCAGGACTACAATGAGCAGTTCTTC
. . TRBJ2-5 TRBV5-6 CASSLGLAGETQYF TGTGCCAGCAGCTTGGGTCTAGCCGGAGAGACCCAGTACTTC
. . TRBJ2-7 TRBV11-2 CASSPIDRIYEQYF TGTGCCAGCAGCCCAATAGACAGGATCTACGAGCAGTACTTC
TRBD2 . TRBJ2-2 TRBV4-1 CASSQETLAGGQANTGELFF TGCGCCAGCAGCCAAGAGACACTAGCGGGAGGGCAGGCGAACACCGGGGAGCTGTTTTTT
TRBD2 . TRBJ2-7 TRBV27 CASSLQAGLGVYEQYF TGTGCCAGCAGTCTCCAAGCGGGGTTAGGAGTCTACGAGCAGTACTTC
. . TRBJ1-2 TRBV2 CASGWEDSRYTF TGTGCCAGCGGGTGGGAAGACAGCCGCTACACCTTC
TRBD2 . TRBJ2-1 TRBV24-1 CATSNSLAGIYNEQFF TGTGCCACCTCTAATTCACTAGCGGGAATCTACAATGAGCAGTTCTTC
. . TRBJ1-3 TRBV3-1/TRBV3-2 CASSQEVVIGNTIYF TGTGCCAGCAGCCAAGAGGTGGTCATTGGAAACACCATATATTTT
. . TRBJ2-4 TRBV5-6 CASSLEVAKNIQYF TGTGCCAGCAGCTTGGAGGTAGCCAAAAACATTCAGTACTTC
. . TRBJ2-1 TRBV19 CASSIIGATSDEQFF TGTGCCAGTAGTATAATAGGGGCCACGTCCGATGAGCAGTTCTTC
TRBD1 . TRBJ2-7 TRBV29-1 CSVNRGPYEQYF TGCAGCGTGAACAGGGGACCCTACGAGCAGTACTTC
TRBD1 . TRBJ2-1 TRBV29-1 CSVDGLDREFFYEQFF TGCAGCGTTGATGGGCTCGACAGGGAGTTCTTCTATGAGCAGTTCTTC
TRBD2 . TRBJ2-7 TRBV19 CASSNAGGGYEQYF TGTGCCAGTAGTAATGCGGGAGGGGGCTACGAGCAGTACTTC
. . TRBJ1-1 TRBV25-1 CASSSSTGNTEAFF TGTGCCAGCAGTTCCTCGACAGGGAACACTGAAGCTTTCTTT
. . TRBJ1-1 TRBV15 CATSRDAGDEAFF TGTGCCACCAGCAGAGATGCGGGTGATGAAGCTTTCTTT
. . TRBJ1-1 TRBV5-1 CASSNLGAVNTEAFF TGCGCCAGCAGCAATTTAGGGGCGGTGAACACTGAAGCTTTCTTT
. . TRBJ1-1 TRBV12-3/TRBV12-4 CASSLVGSTEAFF TGTGCCAGCAGTTTGGTGGGGAGCACTGAAGCTTTCTTT
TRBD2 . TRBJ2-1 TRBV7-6 CASSVTGLAGEGRSYNEQFF TGTGCCAGCAGCGTCACGGGACTAGCGGGAGAGGGGAGGTCCTACAATGAGCAGTTCTTC
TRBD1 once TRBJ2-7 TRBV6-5 CASSPFRTGSHEQYF TGTGCCAGCAGTCCATTCAGGACAGGGTCCCACGAGCAGTACTTC
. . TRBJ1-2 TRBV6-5 CASSYGGAYGYTF TGTGCCAGCAGTTACGGGGGGGCTTATGGCTACACCTTC
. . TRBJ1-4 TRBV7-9 CASSARNRDANEKLFF TGTGCCAGCAGCGCTCGGAACAGGGATGCTAATGAAAAACTGTTTTTT